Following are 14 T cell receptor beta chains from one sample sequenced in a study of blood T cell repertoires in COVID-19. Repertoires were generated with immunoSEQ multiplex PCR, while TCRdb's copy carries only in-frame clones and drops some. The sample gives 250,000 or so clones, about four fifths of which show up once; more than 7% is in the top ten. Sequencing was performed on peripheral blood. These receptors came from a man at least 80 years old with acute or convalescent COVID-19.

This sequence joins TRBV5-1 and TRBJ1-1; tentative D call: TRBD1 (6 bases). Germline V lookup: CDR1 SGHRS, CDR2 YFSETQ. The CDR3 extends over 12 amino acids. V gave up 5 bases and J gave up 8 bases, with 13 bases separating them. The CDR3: CASSFPGQEAFF. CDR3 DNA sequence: TGCGCCAGCAGTTTTCCGGGACAAGAAGCTTTCTTT.

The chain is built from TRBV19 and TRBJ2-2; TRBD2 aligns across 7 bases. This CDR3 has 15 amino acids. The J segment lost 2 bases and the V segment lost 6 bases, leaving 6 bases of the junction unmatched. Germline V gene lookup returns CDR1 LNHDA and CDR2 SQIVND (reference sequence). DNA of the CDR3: TGTGCCAGTAGAGGGCTAGCGGCAAACACCGGGGAGCTGTTTTTT. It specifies CASRGLAANTGELFF.

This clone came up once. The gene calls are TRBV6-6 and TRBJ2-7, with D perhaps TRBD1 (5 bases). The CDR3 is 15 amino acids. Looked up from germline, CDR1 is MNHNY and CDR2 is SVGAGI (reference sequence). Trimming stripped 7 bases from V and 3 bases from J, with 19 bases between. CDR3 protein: CASKRDRGLGYEQYF. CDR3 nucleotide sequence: TGTGCCAGCAAAAGGGATAGGGGCTTGGGCTACGAGCAGTACTTC.

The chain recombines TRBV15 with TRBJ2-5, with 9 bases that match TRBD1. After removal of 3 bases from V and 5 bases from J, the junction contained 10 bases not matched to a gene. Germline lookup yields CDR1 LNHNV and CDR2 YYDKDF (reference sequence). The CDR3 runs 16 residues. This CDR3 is CATSRDSGTGFETQYF. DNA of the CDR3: TGTGCCACCAGCAGGGACTCCGGGACAGGGTTTGAGACCCAGTACTTC.

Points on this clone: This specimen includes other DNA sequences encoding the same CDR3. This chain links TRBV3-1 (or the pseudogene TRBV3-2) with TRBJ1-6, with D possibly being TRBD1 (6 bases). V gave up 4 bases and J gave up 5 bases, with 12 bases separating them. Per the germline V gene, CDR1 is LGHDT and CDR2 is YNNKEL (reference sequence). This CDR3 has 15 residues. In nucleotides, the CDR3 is TGTGCCAGCAGCCTCGGAACAGGGAATAATTCACCCCTCCACTTT. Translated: CASSLGTGNNSPLHF.

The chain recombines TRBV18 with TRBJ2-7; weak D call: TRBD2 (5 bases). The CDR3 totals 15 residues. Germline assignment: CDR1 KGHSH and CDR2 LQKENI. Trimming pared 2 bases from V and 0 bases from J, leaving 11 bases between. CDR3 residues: CASSPDGKSSYEQYF. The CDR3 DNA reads TGTGCCAGCTCACCAGACGGGAAGAGCTCCTACGAGCAGTACTTC.

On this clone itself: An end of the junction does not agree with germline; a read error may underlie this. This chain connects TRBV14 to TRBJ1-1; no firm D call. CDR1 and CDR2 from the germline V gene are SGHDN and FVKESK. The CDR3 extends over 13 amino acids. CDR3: CAGSLRYNTEAFF. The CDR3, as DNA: TGTGCCGGCAGCCTCCGGTATAACACTGAAGCTTTCTTT.

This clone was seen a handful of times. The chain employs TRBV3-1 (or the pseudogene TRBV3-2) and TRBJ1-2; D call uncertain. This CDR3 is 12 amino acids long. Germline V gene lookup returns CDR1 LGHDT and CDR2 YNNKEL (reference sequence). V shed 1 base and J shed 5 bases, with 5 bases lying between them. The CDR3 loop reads CASSQAMYGYTF. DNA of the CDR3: TGTGCCAGCAGCCAAGCTATGTATGGCTACACCTTC.

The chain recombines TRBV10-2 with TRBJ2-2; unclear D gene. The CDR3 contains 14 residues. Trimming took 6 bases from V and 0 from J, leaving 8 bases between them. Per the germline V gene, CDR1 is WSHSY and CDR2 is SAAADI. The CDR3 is CASRASPNTGELFF. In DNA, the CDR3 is TGCGCCAGCAGAGCTAGTCCGAACACCGGGGAGCTGTTTTTT.

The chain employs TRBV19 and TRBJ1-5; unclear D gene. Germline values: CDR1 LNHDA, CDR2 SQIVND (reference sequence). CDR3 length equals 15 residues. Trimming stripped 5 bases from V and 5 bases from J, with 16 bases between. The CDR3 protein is CASSEDKGWHQPQHF. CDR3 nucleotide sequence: TGTGCCAGTAGTGAGGATAAAGGATGGCATCAGCCCCAGCATTTT.

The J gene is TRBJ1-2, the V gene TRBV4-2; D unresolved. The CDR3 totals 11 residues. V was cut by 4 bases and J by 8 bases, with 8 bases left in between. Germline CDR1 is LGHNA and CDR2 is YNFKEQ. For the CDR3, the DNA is TGTGCCAGCAGCCCGGGATGGGGCTACACCTTC. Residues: CASSPGWGYTF.

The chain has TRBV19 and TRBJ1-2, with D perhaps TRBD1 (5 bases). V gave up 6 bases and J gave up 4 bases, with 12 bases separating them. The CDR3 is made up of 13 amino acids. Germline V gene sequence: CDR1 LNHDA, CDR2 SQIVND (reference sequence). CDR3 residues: CASSQGNPYGYTF. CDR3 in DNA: TGTGCCAGTAGCCAGGGTAATCCCTATGGCTACACCTTC.

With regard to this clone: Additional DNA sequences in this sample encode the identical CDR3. CDR3 nucleotide sequence: TGCGCCAGCAGCTCCCTTACAGGAAACTATGGCTACACCTTC. Translating gives CASSSLTGNYGYTF. This chain links TRBV5-1 with TRBJ1-2, with TRBD1 as a possible D gene (5 bases). Germline CDR1 and CDR2: SGHRS and YFSETQ. Trimming stripped 3 bases from V and 2 bases from J, with 11 bases between. The CDR3 sequence is 14 residues long.

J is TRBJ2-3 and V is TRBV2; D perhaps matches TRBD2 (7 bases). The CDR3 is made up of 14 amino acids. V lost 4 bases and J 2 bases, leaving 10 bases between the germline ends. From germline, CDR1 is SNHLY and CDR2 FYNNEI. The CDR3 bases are TGTGCCAGCAGTGGCGGGGGCGTCACAGATACGCAGTATTTT. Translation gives CASSGGGVTDTQYF.